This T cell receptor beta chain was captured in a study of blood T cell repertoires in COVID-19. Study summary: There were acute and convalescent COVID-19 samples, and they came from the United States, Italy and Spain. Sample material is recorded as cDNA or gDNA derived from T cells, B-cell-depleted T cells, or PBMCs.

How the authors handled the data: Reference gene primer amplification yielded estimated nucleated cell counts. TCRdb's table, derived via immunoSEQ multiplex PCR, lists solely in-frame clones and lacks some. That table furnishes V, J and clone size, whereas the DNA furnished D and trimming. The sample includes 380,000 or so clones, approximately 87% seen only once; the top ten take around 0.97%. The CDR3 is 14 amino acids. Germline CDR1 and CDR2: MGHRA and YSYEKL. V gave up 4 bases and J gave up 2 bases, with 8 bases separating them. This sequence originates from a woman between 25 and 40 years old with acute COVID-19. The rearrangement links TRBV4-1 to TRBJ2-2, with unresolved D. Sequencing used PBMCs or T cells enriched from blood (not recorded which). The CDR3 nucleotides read TGCGCCAGCAGCCTTGGGCCCAACACCGGGGAGCTGTTTTTT. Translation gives CASSLGPNTGELFF.